This T cell receptor beta chain originates from a study of tumor-infiltrating lymphocytes in primary liver carcinoma. Whole-study context: Per sample, productive TCRbeta reads numbered roughly 3.65 to 7.5 million, similar across tissue types. Study-wide findings and caveats: Tumors had a top-250-clone fraction that was significantly higher than blood (p = 0.039). It was tumor-adjacent and tumor-blood pairs that overlapped less than tumor region pairs did.

Extraction of RNA together with DNA used about 17-34 mg of unsorted bulk tissue. With approximately 500 ng total RNA as template and a constant-region primer, TCR beta cDNA was made. What produced the TCR beta libraries was three nested multiplex PCR rounds using slightly modified ARM-PCR. Use of TRBV1-TRBV30 forward primers with a C-beta reverse primer characterized the first two PCR rounds, which lasted about 9 cycles each. Using its own MiXCR run on the multiplex PCR reads, TCRdb lists one record per CDR3 protein. The sample lists tens of thousands of distinct CDR3 sequences, about three quarters occurring once. J gave up 4 bases and V 9 bases, and 7 bases lay outside the gene matches. The CDR3 has 14 amino acids. In germline, CDR1 is MGHRA, CDR2 YSYEKL. Note on this clonotype: Its specificity is not known.

This TCR came from a man aged 40-49 years with primary liver carcinoma and hepatitis B virus infection. This rearrangement joins TRBV4-1 to TRBJ2-1; the match to TRBD2 covers 9 bases. The sequencing input was liver tumor tissue from sampling region 1. The sample's subset: tumor region T1, superior pole. The CDR3 protein is CASNHAGGYNEQFF. The CDR3 DNA follows: TGCGCCAGTAACCATGCGGGAGGGTACAATGAGCAGTTCTTC.